This entry is about one T cell receptor beta chain. As yet, its antigen is unknown. This CDR3 has 15 residues. Between the trimmed V and J ends, which lost 5 bases and 7 bases, there was a span of 20 bases. CDR1 and CDR2 (germline): LNHDA, SQIVND (reference sequence). A roughly 120-subject validation cohort, separate from the approximately 670-subject first cohort, supplied the donors. The sample belongs to a study of cytomegalovirus exposure and HLA in healthy donors. Sequencing used immunoSEQ multiplex PCR; TCRdb keeps in-frame clones, though not all of them. The table lists 45,000 to 70,000 clones, approximately 95% of them singletons, with 4.5% to 6% in the top ten. General study results and limits: As was reported, the classifier diagnosed cytomegalovirus status with high specificity and sensitivity.

The chain couples TRBV19 to TRBJ1-2; TRBD1 might be the D (5 bases). Sample: PBMCs. The TCR comes from a woman aged 18-35 years in good health and CMV-seronegative. The CDR3 protein is CASSVNRDSTLGYTF. CDR3 DNA: TGTGCCAGTAGTGTCAACCGGGACTCCACCCTTGGCTACACCTTC.